This TCR beta chain was observed in a study of T cell repertoires in cytomegalovirus infection. Study overall: Recently described HLA-C-restricted plus well-studied HLA-B-restricted CMV epitopes were used. TCR beta signatures that were public indicated CMV infection and matching HLA type. Study-level results: Cumulative public TCR beta family frequency identified CMV carriers with the relevant HLA. Predominance within the ex vivo response was attributable to HLA-C-restricted CMV-specific TCR beta clonotypes.

Regarding this clonotype: The target antigen is unknown.

TCRdb reprocessed the reads via MiXCR and lists one record per CDR3 protein. The data contain roughly 500,000 distinct CDR3 sequences, about 33% of them singletons. The TCR sequence derives from a human donor in good health (CMV status not recorded). Some clones in this sample may be carry-over from other donors' samples. Sequencing was performed on cultured PBMCs, taken from culture after CMV antigen stimulation.

CDR3 loop: CASSPDIYYGYTF. DNA of the CDR3: TGTGCCAGTAGTCCAGACATCTACTATGGCTACACCTTC. This rearrangement joins TRBV19 to TRBJ1-2; D gene uncertain. This CDR3 is built from 13 residues. In germline, CDR1 is LNHDA, CDR2 SQIVND (reference sequence). The ends were cut back, 5 bases at V and 3 bases at J, with 10 bases in the middle.